This T cell receptor (beta chain) was observed in a study of cytomegalovirus exposure and HLA in healthy donors. Study context: In a later analysis, the 90 to 150 validation repertoires were reported to have used the same platform as the approximately 700 first-cohort repertoires. Findings of the study overall: The tendency of first-cohort TCR clusters to co-occur in the 120 or so validation repertoires emerged from a later analysis. CMV antigen specificity of three CMV-associated chains was confirmed in vitro. It was 164 TCR beta chains that were listed as cytomegalovirus-associated.

With respect to this clone: The antigen remains undetermined.

Method: immunoSEQ multiplex PCR; TCRdb's copy keeps in-frame clones and lacks some. The data contain about 170,000 clones, about 90% of them singletons. Germline V lookup: CDR1 MNHEY, CDR2 SMNVEV (reference sequence). The CDR3 is made up of 13 amino acids. V was clipped by 5 bases and J by 5 bases, with 10 bases between them. The chain links TRBV27 to TRBJ1-5; D possibly corresponds to TRBD1 (6 bases). Sequencing was done on a sample of PBMCs. This TCR was sampled from a woman in her twenties or thirties in good health and CMV-seronegative. The CDR3 region has the DNA TGTGCCAGCAGTAGGGACAACGATCAGCCCCAGCATTTT. Protein sequence: CASSRDNDQPQHF.